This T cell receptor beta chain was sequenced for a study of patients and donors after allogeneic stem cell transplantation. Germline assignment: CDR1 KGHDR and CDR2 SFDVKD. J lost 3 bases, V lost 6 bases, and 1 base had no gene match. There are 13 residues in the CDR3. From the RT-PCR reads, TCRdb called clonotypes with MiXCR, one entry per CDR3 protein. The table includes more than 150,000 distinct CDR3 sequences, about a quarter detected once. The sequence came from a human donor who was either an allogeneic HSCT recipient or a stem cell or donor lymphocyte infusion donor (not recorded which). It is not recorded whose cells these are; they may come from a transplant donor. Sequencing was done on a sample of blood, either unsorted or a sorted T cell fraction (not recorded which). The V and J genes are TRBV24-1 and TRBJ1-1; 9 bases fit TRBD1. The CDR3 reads CATSRTGDTEAFF. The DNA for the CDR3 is TGTGCCACCAGTCGGACAGGGGACACTGAAGCTTTCTTT.